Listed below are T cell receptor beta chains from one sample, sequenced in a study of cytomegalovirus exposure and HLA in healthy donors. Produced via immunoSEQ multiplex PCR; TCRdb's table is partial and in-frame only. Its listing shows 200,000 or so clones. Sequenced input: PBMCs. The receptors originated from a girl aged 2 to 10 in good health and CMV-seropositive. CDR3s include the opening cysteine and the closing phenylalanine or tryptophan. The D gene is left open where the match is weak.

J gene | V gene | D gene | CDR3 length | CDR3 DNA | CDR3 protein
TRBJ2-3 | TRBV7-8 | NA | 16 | TGTGCCAGCAGCTTATCCAGAGGAGGGGGGGGTGATACGCAGTATTTT | CASSLSRGGGGDTQYF
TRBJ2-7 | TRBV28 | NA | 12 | TGTGCCAGCTCCGGGAACCGCTACGAGCAGTACTTC | CASSGNRYEQYF
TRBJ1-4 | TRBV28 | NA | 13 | TGTGCCAGCAGTTTCAGCCAGGGCGGAAAACTGTTTTTT | CASSFSQGGKLFF
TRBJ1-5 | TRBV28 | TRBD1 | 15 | TGTGCCAGCAATAGGAACAGGGGGGGCGGCCAGCCCCAGCATTTT | CASNRNRGGGQPQHF
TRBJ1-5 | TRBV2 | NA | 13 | TGTGCCAGCAGGGGCCCCGGCAATCAGCCCCAGCATTTT | CASRGPGNQPQHF
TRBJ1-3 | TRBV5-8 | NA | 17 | TGTGCCAGCAGCTTACTCCAGGGGTTCCACACTGGAAACACCATATATTTT | CASSLLQGFHTGNTIYF
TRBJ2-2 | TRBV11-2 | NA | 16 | TGTGCCAGCAGCTTAGGTAGCCCAGTGAACACCGGGGAGCTGTTTTTT | CASSLGSPVNTGELFF
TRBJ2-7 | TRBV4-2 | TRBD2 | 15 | TGTGCCAGCAGCCGACGAGGGACTAGCGGAGACGAGCAGTACTTC | CASSRRGTSGDEQYF
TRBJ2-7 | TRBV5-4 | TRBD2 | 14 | TGTGCCAGCAGCTCGGGACTAGCGCTCTACGAGCAGTACTTC | CASSSGLALYEQYF
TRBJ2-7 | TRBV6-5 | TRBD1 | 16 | TGTGCCAGCAGTTTCTCTGGGACAGGGCTCGCCTACGAGCAGTACTTC | CASSFSGTGLAYEQYF
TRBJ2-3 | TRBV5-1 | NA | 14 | TGCGCCAGCAGCTTGGCACAACAATCAGATACGCAGTATTTT | CASSLAQQSDTQYF
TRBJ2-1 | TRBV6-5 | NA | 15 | TGTGCCAGCAGCGACACGCAGAGTACCTACAATGAGCAGTTCTTC | CASSDTQSTYNEQFF
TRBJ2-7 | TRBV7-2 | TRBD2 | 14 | TGTGCCAGCAGCTTAGCCGGGACTAGCTACGAGCAGTACTTC | CASSLAGTSYEQYF
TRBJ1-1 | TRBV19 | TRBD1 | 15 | TGTGCCAGTAGGACGACAGGGGGCGCGGTCACTGAAGCTTTCTTT | CASRTTGGAVTEAFF
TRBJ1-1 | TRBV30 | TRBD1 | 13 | TGTGCCTGGAGTGTACAGGGGGACACTGAAGCTTTCTTT | CAWSVQGDTEAFF
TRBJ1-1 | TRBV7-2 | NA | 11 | TGTGCCAGCAGCTTATACTATGAAGCTTTCTTT | CASSLYYEAFF
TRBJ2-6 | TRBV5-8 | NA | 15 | TGTGCCAGCAGCTTGCAGGCGACGGGGGCCAACGTCCTGACTTTC | CASSLQATGANVLTF